The TCR beta chain under discussion was sequenced for a study of cytomegalovirus exposure and HLA in healthy donors. This clone came up a few times. With 60 Vbeta and 13 Jbeta primers, the PCR was carried out. Repertoires were generated with immunoSEQ multiplex PCR, while TCRdb's copy carries only in-frame clones and drops some. This sample has 100,000 to 120,000 clones, with 70% to 80% found just once. The J segment lost 5 bases and the V segment lost 3 bases, leaving 6 bases of the junction unmatched. Germline CDR1 ENHRY, CDR2 SYGVKD. The CDR3 totals 16 residues. Sequencing input: PBMCs. This receptor was taken from a man younger than 45 in good health and CMV-seronegative. The chain combines TRBV10-3 with TRBJ1-5, with TRBD1 matching over 11 bases. The CDR3 is CAISDGTGGWYQPQHF. CDR3 in DNA: TGTGCCATCAGTGATGGGACAGGGGGGTGGTATCAGCCCCAGCATTTT.